A selection of T cell receptor beta chains follows, all from one sample in a study of Graves' ophthalmopathy and Graves' hyperthyroidism. TCRdb re-called the multiplex PCR reads through MiXCR, storing one row per CDR3 protein. This table has 340,000 or so distinct CDR3 sequences, under 20% appearing once. Source material: peripheral blood. The receptors come from an adult man with Graves' ophthalmopathy. CDR3s leave out the opening cysteine and the closing phenylalanine or tryptophan. Fields, in order: CDR3 protein, V gene, J gene.

ASSPFPQTNTGELF	TRBV18	TRBJ2-2
SVESSRPADTEAF	TRBV29-1	TRBJ1-1
ASSPPGGGAEQY	TRBV28	TRBJ2-7
ASMVDRGGMNTEAF	TRBV2	TRBJ1-1
ASSYRLAGGPKETQY	TRBV6-2/TRBV6-3	TRBJ2-5
ASSSDGSGSSYEQY	TRBV11-1	TRBJ2-7
ATSDSTSGSYEQY	TRBV24-1	TRBJ2-7
ASSLDAAVYGYT	TRBV7-2	TRBJ1-2
ATETGGNSPLH	TRBV11-2	TRBJ1-6
ASSSPAPGHSPLH	TRBV28	TRBJ1-6
ASSGRPQETQY	TRBV5-5	TRBJ2-5
ASSLSHTPDAEAF	TRBV7-9	TRBJ1-1
ASSEQEDLTEAF	TRBV12-3/TRBV12-4	TRBJ1-1
ASSTGTGLEQY	TRBV13	TRBJ2-7
ATSAGVETQY	TRBV24-1	TRBJ2-5
ASSQSRDTEAF	TRBV3-1	TRBJ1-1
SPLEPQH	TRBV29-1	TRBJ1-5
ASSQDITGVRGYT	TRBV4-1	TRBJ1-2
ASSLASGRIYEQY	TRBV7-2	TRBJ2-7
ASSLWGQGASGRILTYEQY	TRBV7-2	TRBJ2-7
SARDRLGRWLDTEAF	TRBV20-1	TRBJ1-1
ASSPDSSGNTIY	TRBV12-3/TRBV12-4	TRBJ1-3
ASRRQDREVDGYT	TRBV19	TRBJ1-2
ASSVAGGGGELF	TRBV6-1	TRBJ2-2
ASSLEGISNQPQH	TRBV27	TRBJ1-5
ASSRGDPNTEAF	TRBV12-3/TRBV12-4	TRBJ1-1
ASSLSRPDSSYEQY	TRBV27	TRBJ2-7
SARDSDRINQETQY	TRBV20-1	TRBJ2-5